Listed here is a single TCR beta chain. Its antigen is undetermined. The data derive from a study of shared clonotypes between healthy human individuals. Study conclusions and caveats: Across a handful of donors, naive CD4 shared 5% to 6%, naive CD8 more than 3%, memory CD4 more than 2%, memory CD8 0.4% to 0.5%. What naive subsets generally showed was a larger estimated richness than memory subsets showed.

The assay used deep level. Evenly divided among several immunoSEQ plates was the genomic DNA of each subset. Repertoires were generated with immunoSEQ multiplex PCR, while TCRdb's copy carries only in-frame clones and drops some. This sample has over a million clones, with 95% to 99% found just once. Per the germline V gene, CDR1 is SGHRS and CDR2 is YFSETQ. This CDR3 comprises 13 residues. V gave up 4 bases and J gave up 3 bases, with 10 bases separating them. The V gene is TRBV5-1, the J gene TRBJ1-2, with D maybe TRBD1 (6 bases). The sample consisted of naive CD4+ T cells sorted from blood. Subset in this sample: CD45RA+ positively selected. The sequence was obtained from a man aged 30 to 45 in good health. CDR3 sequence reads: CASSLQGDYGYTF. CDR3 bases: TGCGCCAGCAGCCTACAGGGTGACTATGGCTACACCTTC.